One T cell receptor beta chain is described in this entry. The antigen is unknown. The CDR3 consists of 18 residues. The V end lost 0 bases, the J end lost 7 bases, and 23 bases lay between the germline ends. CDR1 and CDR2 (germline): SGHAT, FQNNGV. This sample is part of a study of identical twins. Study-wide findings and caveats: Cross-sectional statistical analysis was relied on for the conclusions, without the same donors being followed. Out-of-frame alpha sequences shared by twins showed excess low generation probability.

Template switching created a universal primer site, and the cDNA included unique molecular identifiers. Via MiXCR, TCRdb re-called the 5' RACE reads, giving one row per CDR3 protein. Among 450,000 to 500,000 distinct CDR3 sequences listed, 14% were seen once. Only healthy Caucasians were enrolled as donors. This sample also belongs to another study, concerning yellow fever vaccine responses in identical twins.

The chain employs TRBV11-2 and TRBJ2-3; D could derive from TRBD1 or TRBD2 (5 bases each). The sequence derives from a woman aged 18-30 years in good health. Sequencing was carried out using CD4+ T cells sorted from blood. The chain's CDR3 is CASSLDGGGAPGRNTQYF. In nucleotides, the CDR3 is TGTGCCAGCAGCTTAGATGGGGGTGGGGCCCCAGGTCGGAATACGCAGTATTTT.